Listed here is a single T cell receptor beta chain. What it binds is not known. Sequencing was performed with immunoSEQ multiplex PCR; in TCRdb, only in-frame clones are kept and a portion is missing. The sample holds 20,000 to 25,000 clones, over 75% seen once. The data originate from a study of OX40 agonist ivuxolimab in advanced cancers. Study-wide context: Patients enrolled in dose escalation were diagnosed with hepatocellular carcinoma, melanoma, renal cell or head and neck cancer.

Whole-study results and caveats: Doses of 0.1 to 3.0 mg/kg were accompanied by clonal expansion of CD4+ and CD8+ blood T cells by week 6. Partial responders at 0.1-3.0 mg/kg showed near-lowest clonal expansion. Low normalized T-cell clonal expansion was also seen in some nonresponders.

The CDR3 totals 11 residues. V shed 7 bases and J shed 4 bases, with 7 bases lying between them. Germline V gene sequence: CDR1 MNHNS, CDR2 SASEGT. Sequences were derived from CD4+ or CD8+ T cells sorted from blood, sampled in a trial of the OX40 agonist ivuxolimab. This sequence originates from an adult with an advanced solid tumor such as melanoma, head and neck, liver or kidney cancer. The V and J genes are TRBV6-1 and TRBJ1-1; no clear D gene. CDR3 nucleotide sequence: TGTGCCAGCATTACGGGCACTGAAGCTTTCTTT. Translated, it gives CASITGTEAFF.